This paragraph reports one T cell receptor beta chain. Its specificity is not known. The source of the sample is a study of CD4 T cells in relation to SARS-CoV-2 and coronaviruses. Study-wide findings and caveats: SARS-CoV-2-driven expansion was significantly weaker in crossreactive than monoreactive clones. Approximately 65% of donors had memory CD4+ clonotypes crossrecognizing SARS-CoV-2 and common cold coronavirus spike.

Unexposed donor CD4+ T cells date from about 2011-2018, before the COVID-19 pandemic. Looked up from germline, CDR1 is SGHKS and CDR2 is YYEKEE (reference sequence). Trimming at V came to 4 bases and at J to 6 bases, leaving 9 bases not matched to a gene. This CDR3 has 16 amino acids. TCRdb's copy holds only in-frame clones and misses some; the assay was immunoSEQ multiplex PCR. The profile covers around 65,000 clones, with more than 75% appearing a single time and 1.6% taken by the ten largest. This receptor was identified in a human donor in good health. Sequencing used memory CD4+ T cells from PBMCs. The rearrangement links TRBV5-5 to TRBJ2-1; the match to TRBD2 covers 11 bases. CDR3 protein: CASSGAGTSGRNEQFF. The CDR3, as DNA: TGTGCCAGCAGCGGTGCCGGGACTAGCGGCCGCAATGAGCAGTTCTTC.